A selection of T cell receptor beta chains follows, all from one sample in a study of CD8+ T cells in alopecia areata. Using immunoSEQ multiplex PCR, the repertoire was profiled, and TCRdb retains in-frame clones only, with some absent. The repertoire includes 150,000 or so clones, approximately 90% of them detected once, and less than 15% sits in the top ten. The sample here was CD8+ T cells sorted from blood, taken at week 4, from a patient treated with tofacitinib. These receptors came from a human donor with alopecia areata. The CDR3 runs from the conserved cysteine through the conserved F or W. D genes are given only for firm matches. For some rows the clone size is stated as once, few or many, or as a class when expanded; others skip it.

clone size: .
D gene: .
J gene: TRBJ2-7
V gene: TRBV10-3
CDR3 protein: CAISPGTDYEQYF
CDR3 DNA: TGTGCCATCAGTCCCGGGACTGACTACGAGCAGTACTTC

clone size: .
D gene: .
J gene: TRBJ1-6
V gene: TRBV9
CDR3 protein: CASSAQGSYNSPLHF
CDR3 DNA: TGTGCCAGCAGCGCCCAGGGTTCCTATAATTCACCCCTCCACTTT

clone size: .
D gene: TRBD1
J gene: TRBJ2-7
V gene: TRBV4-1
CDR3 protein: CASSQGQGAYEQYF
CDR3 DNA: TGCGCCAGCAGCCAAGGCCAGGGGGCCTACGAGCAGTACTTC

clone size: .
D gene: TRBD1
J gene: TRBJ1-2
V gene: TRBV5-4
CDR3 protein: CASSLKTGAYGYTF
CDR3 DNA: TGTGCCAGCAGCTTAAAAACAGGGGCCTATGGCTACACCTTC

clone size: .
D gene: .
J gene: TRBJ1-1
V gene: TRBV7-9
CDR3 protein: CASSPVFF
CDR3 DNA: TGTGCCAGCAGCCCGGTCTTCTTT

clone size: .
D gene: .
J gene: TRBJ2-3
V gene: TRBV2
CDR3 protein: CASRDSYDTQYF
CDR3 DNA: TGTGCCAGCAGGGACAGTTACGATACGCAGTATTTT

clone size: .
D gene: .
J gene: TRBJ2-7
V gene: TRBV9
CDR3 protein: CASSVDSGSYEQYF
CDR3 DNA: TGTGCCAGCAGCGTGGACAGTGGCTCCTACGAGCAGTACTTC

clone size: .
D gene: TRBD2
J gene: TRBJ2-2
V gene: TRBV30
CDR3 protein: CAWNSGANTGELFF
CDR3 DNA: TGTGCCTGGAATAGCGGGGCGAACACCGGGGAGCTGTTTTTT

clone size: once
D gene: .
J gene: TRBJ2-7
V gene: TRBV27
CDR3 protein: CAVGPFSYEQYF
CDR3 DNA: TGTGCCGTGGGACCCTTCTCCTACGAGCAGTACTTC

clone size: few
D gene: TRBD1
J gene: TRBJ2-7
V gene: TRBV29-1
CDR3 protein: CSAGTGVTYEQYF
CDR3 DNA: TGCAGCGCCGGGACAGGGGTCACCTACGAGCAGTACTTC

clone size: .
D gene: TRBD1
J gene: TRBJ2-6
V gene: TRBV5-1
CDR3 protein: CASSASGQGSLGANVLTF
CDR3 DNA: TGCGCCAGCAGCGCCTCGGGACAGGGGAGTCTTGGGGCCAACGTCCTGACTTTC

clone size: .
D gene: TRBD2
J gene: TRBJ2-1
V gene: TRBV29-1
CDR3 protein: CSVGGGSYNEQFF
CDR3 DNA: TGCAGCGTTGGGGGGGGCTCCTACAATGAGCAGTTCTTC

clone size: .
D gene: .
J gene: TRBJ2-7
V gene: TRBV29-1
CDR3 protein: CSVEDLGEQYF
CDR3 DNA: TGCAGCGTTGAAGATCTGGGAGAGCAGTACTTC

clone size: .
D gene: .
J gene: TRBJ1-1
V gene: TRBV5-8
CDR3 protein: CASSLLAEKNTEAFF
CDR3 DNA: TGTGCCAGCAGCTTGCTTGCGGAGAAGAACACTGAAGCTTTCTTT

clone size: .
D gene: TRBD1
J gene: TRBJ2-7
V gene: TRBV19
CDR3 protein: CASSYTRTGYSYEQYF
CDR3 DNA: TGTGCCAGTAGTTACACGCGGACAGGGTATTCCTACGAGCAGTACTTC

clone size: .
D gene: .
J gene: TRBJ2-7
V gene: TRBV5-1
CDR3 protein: CASSLARGHEQYF
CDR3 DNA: TGCGCCAGCAGCTTGGCCAGGGGACACGAGCAGTACTTC

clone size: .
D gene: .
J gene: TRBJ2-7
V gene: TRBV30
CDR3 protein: CAWCLESSYEQYF
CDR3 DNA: TGTGCCTGGTGTTTAGAGAGCTCCTACGAGCAGTACTTC

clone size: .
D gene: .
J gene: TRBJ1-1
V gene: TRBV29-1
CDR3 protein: CSVESHRGGRKEAFF
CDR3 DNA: TGCAGCGTTGAATCCCACCGTGGAGGCAGGAAAGAAGCTTTCTTT

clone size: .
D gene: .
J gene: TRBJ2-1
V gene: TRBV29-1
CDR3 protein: CSVPGYNEQFF
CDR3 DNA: TGCAGCGTTCCGGGCTACAATGAGCAGTTCTTC

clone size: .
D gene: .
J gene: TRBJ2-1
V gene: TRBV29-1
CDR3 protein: CSVDEGGDNEQFF
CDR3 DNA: TGCAGCGTTGACGAGGGCGGGGACAATGAGCAGTTCTTC

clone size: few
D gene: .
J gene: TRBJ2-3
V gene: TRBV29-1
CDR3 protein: CSVEEGLTDTQYF
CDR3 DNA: TGCAGCGTTGAAGAAGGTCTCACAGATACGCAGTATTTT

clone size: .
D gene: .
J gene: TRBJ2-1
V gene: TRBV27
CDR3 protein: CASSYGIVDEQFF
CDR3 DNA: TGTGCCAGCAGTTATGGGATTGTCGATGAGCAGTTCTTC

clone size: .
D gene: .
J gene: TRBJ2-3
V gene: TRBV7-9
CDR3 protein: CASSFGDSPVTQYF
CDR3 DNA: TGTGCCAGCAGCTTCGGGGACTCCCCGGTTACGCAGTATTTT

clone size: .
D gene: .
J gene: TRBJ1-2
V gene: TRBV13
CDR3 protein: CASSLANFQGLNGYTF
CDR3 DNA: TGTGCCAGCAGCTTAGCGAACTTCCAGGGTTTAAATGGCTACACCTTC

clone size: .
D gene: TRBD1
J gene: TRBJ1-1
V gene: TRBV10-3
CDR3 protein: CAIRPGTVFYMNTEAFF
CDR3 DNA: TGTGCCATCAGACCCGGGACAGTCTTCTACATGAACACTGAAGCTTTCTTT

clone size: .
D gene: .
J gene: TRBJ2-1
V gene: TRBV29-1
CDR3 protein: CSGGRGPIPFF
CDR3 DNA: TGCAGCGGTGGGCGGGGGCCGATTCCGTTCTTC

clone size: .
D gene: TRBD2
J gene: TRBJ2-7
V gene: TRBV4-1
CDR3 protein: CASSQTGTSGYEQYF
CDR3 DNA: TGCGCCAGCAGCCAAACCGGGACTAGTGGTTACGAGCAGTACTTC

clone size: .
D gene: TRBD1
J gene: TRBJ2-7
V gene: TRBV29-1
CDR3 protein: CSVEHRGVLYEQYF
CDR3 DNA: TGCAGCGTTGAACACAGGGGGGTGCTCTACGAGCAGTACTTC

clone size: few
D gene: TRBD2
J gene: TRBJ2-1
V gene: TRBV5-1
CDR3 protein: CASNLAGPGNEQFF
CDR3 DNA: TGCGCCAGCAATTTAGCGGGGCCAGGCAATGAGCAGTTCTTC

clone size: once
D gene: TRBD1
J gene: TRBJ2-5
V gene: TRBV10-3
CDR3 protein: CAISEGTGEGETQYF
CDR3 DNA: TGTGCCATCAGTGAAGGGACAGGGGAAGGGGAGACCCAGTACTTC

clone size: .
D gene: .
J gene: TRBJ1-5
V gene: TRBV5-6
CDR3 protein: CASSLRETAYSNQPQHF
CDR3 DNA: TGTGCCAGCAGCTTGAGAGAGACAGCCTATAGCAATCAGCCCCAGCATTTT

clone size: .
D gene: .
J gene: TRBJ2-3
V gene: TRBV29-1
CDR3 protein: CSVTTDTQYF
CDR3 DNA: TGCAGCGTTACTACAGATACGCAGTATTTT

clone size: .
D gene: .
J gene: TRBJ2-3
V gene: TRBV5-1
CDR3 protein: CASSAPRKGEVGDTQYF
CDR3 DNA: TGCGCCAGCAGCGCCCCTCGCAAAGGGGAGGTTGGAGATACGCAGTATTTT

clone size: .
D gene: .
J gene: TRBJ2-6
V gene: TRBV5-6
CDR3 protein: CASSLVRGSGANVLTF
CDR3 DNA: TGTGCCAGCAGCTTGGTGAGAGGTTCTGGGGCCAACGTCCTGACTTTC

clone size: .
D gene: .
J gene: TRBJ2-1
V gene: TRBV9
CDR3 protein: CASSVGGGQGSYNEQFF
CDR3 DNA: TGTGCCAGCAGCGTAGGCGGAGGTCAGGGATCGTACAATGAGCAGTTCTTC

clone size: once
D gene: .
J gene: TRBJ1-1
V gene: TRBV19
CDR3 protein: CASKTGGGGLFF
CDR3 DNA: TGTGCCAGTAAAACCGGGGGAGGTGGTTTATTCTTT

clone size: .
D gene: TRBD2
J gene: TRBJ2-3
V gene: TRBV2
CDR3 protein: CASSTHGTSGESTDTQYF
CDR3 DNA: TGTGCCAGCAGTACCCATGGGACTAGCGGAGAGAGCACAGATACGCAGTATTTT

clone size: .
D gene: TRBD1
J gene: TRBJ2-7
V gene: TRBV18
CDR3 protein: CASSPRDRSSYEQYF
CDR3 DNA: TGTGCCAGCTCACCCCGGGACAGGAGCTCCTACGAGCAGTACTTC

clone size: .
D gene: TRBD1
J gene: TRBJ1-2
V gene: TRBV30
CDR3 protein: CAWSVRRQGDYGYTF
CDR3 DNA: TGTGCCTGGAGTGTACGTCGGCAGGGGGACTATGGCTACACCTTC

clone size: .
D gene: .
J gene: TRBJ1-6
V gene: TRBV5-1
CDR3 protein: CASSPMVEGPDSPLHF
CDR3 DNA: TGCGCCAGCAGCCCCATGGTGGAGGGGCCGGATTCACCCCTCCACTTT

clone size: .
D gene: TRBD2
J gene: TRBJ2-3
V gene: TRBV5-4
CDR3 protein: CASWAGGPSTDTQYF
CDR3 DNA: TGTGCCAGCTGGGCGGGGGGGCCGAGCACAGATACGCAGTATTTT

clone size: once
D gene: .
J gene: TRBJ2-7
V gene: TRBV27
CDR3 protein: CASSPQQGGEQYF
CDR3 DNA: TGTGCCAGCAGTCCCCAGCAGGGGGGCGAGCAGTACTTC

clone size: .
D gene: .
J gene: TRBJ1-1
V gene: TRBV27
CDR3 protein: CASSFGLSTEAFF
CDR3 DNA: TGTGCCAGCAGTTTCGGGCTTAGCACTGAAGCTTTCTTT

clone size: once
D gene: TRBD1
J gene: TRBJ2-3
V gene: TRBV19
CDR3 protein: CASSNLQGASTDTQYF
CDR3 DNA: TGTGCCAGCAGTAACCTACAGGGGGCTAGCACAGATACGCAGTATTTT

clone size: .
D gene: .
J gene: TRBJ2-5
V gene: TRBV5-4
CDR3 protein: CASSLTPPGAQQETQYF
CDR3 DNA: TGTGCCAGCAGCTTGACTCCCCCCGGGGCGCAACAAGAGACCCAGTACTTC